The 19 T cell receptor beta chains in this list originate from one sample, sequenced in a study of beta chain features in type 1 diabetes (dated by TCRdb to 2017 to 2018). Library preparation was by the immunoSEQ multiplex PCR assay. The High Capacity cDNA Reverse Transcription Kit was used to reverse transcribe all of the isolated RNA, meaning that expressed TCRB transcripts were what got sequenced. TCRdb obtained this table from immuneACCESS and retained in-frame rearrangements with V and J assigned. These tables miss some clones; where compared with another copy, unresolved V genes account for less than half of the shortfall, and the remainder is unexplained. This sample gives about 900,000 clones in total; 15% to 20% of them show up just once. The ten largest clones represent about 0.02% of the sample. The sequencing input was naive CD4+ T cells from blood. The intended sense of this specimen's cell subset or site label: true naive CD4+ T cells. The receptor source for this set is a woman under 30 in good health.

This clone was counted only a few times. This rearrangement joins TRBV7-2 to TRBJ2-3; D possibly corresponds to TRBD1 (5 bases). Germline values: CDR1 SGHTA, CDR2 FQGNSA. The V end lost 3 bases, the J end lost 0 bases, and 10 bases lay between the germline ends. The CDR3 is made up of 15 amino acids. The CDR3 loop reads CASSFNWGSTDTQYF. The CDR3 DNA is TGTGCCAGCAGCTTTAACTGGGGCAGCACAGATACGCAGTATTTT.

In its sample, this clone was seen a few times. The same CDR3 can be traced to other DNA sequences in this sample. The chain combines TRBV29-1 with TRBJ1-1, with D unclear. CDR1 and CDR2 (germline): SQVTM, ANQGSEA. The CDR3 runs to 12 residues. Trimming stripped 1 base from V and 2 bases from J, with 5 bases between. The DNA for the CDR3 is TGCAGCGTTGAAGGTGTAAACACTGAAGCTTTCTTT. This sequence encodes CSVEGVNTEAFF.

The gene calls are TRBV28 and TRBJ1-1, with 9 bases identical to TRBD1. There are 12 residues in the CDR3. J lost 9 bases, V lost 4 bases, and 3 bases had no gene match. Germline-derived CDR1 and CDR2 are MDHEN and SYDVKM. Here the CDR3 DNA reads TGTGCCAGCAGTTGGACAGGGGAAAAAGCTTTCTTT. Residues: CASSWTGEKAFF.

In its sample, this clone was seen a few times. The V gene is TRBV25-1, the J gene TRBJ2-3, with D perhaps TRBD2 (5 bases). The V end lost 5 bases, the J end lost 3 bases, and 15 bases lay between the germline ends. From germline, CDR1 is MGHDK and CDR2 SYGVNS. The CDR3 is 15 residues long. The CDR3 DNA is TGTGCCAGCAGTATACGGGGAAGTTGGACAGATACGCAGTATTTT. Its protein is CASSIRGSWTDTQYF.

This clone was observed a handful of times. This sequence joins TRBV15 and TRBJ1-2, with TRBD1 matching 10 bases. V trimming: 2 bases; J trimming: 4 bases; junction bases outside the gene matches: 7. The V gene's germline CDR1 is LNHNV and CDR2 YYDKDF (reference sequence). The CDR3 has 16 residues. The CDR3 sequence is CATSRRTGGIIYGYTF. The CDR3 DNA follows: TGTGCCACCAGCAGAAGGACAGGGGGAATAATCTATGGCTACACCTTC.

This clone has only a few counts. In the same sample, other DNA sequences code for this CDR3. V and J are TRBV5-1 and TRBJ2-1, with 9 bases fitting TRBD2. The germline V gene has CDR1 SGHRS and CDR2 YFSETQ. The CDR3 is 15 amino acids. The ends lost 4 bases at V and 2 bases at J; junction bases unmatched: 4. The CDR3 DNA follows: TGCGCCAGCAGCAACCTAGCGGGACCCTACAATGAGCAGTTCTTC. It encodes CASSNLAGPYNEQFF.

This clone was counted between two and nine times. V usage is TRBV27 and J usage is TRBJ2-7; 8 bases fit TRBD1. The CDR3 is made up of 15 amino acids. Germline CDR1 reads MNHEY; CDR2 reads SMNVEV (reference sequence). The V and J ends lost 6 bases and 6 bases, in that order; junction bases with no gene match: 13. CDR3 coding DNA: TGTGCCAGCAGAATTAGTATCCGGACAGGGTTCGAGCAGTACTTC. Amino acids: CASRISIRTGFEQYF.

CDR3 loop: CASSLVWASGGPGDTQYF. The CDR3 nucleotides are TGTGCCAGCAGCTTAGTATGGGCTAGCGGGGGCCCGGGAGATACGCAGTATTTT. The V gene is TRBV7-8, the J gene TRBJ2-3, with 10 nucleotides matching TRBD2. Trimming took 1 base from V and 5 from J; bases not matched to a gene: 12. The CDR3 is made up of 18 amino acids. Germline CDR1 is SGHVS and CDR2 is FQNEAQ.

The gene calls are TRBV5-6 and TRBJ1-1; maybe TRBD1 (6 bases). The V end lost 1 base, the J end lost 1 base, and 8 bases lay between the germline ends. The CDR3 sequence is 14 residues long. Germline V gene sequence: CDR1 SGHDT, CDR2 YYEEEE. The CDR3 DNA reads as TGTGCCAGCAGCTTGAGGGGGAAGAACACTGAAGCTTTCTTT. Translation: CASSLRGKNTEAFF.

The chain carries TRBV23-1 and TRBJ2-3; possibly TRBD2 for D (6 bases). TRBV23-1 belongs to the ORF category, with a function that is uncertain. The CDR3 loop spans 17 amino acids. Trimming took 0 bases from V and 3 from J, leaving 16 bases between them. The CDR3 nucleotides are TGCGCCAGCAGTCAATCGTCAGAGACTAGTCGGACAGATACGCAGTATTTT. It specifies CASSQSSETSRTDTQYF.

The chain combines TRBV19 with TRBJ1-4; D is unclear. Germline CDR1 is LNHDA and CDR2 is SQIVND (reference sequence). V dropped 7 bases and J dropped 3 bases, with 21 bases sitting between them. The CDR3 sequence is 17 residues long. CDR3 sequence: CASTSNPLIRANEKLFF. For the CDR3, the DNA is TGTGCCAGTACTTCTAACCCGCTGATACGAGCTAATGAAAAACTGTTTTTT.

This chain's CDR3 is CASTDNIQYF. The CDR3 DNA sequence: TGTGCCAGCACAGACAACATTCAGTACTTC. The chain is built from TRBV6-5 and TRBJ2-4; D not resolved. Trimming took off 7 bases at V and 7 bases at J, with 5 bases between the two ends. The CDR3 has 10 residues. CDR1 MNHEY and CDR2 SVGAGI come from the germline V gene.

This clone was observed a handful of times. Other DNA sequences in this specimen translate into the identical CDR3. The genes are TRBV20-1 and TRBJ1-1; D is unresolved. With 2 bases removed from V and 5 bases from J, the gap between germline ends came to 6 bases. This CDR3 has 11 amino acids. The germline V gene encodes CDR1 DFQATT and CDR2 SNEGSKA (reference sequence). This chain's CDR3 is CSARQNTEAFF. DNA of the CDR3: TGCAGTGCTAGACAAAATACTGAAGCTTTCTTT.

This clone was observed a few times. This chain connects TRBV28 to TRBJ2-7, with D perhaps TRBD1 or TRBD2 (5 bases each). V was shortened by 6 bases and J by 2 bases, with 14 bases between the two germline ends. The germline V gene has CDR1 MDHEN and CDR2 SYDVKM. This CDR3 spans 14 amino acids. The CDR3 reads CASSPGTHTYEQYF. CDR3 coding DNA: TGTGCCAGCAGCCCCGGGACCCATACCTACGAGCAGTACTTC. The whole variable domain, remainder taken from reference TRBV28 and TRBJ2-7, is DVKVTQSSRYLVKRTGEKVFLECVQDMDHENMFWYRQDPGLGLRLIYFSYDVKMKEKGDIPEGYSVSREKKERFSLILESASTNQTSMYLCASSPGTHTYEQYFGPGTRLTVT.

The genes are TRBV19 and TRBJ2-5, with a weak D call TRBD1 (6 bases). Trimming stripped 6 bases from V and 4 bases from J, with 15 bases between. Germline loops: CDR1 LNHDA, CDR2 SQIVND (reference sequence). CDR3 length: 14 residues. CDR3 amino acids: CASRAGVPPETQYF. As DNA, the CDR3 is TGTGCCAGTAGGGCAGGGGTCCCGCCAGAGACCCAGTACTTC.

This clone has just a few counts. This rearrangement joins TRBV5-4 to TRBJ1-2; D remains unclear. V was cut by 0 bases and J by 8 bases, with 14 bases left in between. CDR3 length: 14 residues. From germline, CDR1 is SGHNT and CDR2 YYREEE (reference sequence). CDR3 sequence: CASSLAGRGRGYTF. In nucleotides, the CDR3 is TGTGCCAGCAGCTTGGCCGGTCGCGGCAGAGGCTACACCTTC.

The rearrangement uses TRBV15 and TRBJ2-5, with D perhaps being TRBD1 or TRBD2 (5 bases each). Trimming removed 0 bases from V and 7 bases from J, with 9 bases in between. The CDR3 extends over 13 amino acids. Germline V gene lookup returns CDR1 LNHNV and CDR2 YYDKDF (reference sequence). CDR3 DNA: TGTGCCACCAGCAGAGATCCAGGGAGGACCCAGTACTTC. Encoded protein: CATSRDPGRTQYF.

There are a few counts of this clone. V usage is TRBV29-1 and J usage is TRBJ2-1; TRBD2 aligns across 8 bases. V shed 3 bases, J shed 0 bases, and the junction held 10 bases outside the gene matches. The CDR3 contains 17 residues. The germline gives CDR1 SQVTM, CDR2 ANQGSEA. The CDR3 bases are TGCAGCGTTGAGGGGCTAGCGGGTAAGAGCTCCTACAATGAGCAGTTCTTC. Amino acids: CSVEGLAGKSSYNEQFF.

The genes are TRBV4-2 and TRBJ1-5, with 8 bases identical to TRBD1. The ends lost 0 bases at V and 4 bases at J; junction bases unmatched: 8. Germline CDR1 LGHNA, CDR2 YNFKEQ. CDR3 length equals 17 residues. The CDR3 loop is CASSQDQGQGGNQPQHF. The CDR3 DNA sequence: TGTGCCAGCAGCCAAGATCAAGGACAGGGCGGGAATCAGCCCCAGCATTTT.